The following is a TCR beta chain sequence with its context. Its antigen is unidentified. This entry belongs to a study of T cell responses to AZD1222 COVID-19 vaccine. Study-level findings and limits: In a largely white British group with more females than males, clonal diversity was possibly underestimated. Spike-specific TCR breadth and depth grew following two AZD1222 doses. Nearly half of spike-specific TCRs reportedly target unmutated variant regions. Samples come after the peak T cell response, not at day 14.

The CDR3 spans 13 residues. Trimming at V came to 4 bases and at J to 7 bases, leaving 6 bases not matched to a gene. The germline gives CDR1 SGHTA, CDR2 FQGTGA. Repertoires were generated with immunoSEQ multiplex PCR, while TCRdb's copy carries only in-frame clones and drops some. The sample has about 120,000 clones, roughly nine tenths seen once. The V and J genes are TRBV7-3 and TRBJ1-2, with 7 bases identical to TRBD1. This specimen consisted of peripheral blood, obtained on day 0 of AZD1222 vaccination. This clonotype originated in an adult in good health. In DNA, the CDR3 is TGTGCCAGCAGCTCCCATACAGGGGCTGGCTACACCTTC. Protein product: CASSSHTGAGYTF.